This paragraph reports one TCR beta chain. This specimen belongs to a study of blood T cell repertoires in COVID-19. Study-wide background: Italy, Spain and the United States were the sources of the convalescent and acute COVID-19 samples. Sample material is recorded as cDNA or gDNA derived from T cells, B-cell-depleted T cells, or PBMCs.

The CDR3 is made up of 17 amino acids. The V and J ends lost 0 bases and 4 bases respectively, with 15 bases between them. CDR1 and CDR2 (germline): KGHSH, LQKENI. Original data processing: Reference gene primers were amplified, and this amplification served to estimate nucleated cell counts. The data were produced by immunoSEQ multiplex PCR, yet TCRdb's version contains in-frame clones alone and is incomplete. V, J and clone size reflect that table, while D and trimming were determined from the DNA. The data contain roughly 180,000 clones, about 86% of them singletons. The specimen sequenced was peripheral blood. This TCR came from a man aged 55 to 70 with acute or convalescent COVID-19. This chain links TRBV18 with TRBJ1-4, with D possibly matching TRBD1 (6 bases). CDR3 DNA sequence: TGTGCCAGCTCACCACCGAATAGGGACATCCGTAATGAAAAACTGTTTTTT. Translating gives CASSPPNRDIRNEKLFF. Supplemented by reference TRBV18 and TRBJ1-4, the full variable domain reads NAGVMQNPRHLVRRRGQEARLRCSPMKGHSHVYWYRQLPEEGLKFMVYLQKENIIDESGMPKERFSAEFPKEGPSILRIQQVVRGDSAAYFCASSPPNRDIRNEKLFFGSGTQLSVL.